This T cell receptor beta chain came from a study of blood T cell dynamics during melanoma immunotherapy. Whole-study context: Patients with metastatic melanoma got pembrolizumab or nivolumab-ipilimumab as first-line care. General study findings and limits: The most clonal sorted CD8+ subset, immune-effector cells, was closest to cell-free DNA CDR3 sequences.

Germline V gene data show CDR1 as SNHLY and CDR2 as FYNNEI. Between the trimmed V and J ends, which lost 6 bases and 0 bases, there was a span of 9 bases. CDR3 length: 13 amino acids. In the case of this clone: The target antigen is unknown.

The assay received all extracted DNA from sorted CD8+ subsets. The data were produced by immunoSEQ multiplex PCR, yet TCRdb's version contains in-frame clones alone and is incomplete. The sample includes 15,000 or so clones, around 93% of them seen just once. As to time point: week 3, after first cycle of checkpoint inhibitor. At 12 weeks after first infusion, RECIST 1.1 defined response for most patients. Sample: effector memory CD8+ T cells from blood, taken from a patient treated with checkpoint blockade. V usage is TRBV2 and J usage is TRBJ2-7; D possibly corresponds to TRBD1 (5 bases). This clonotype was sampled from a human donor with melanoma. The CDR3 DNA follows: TGTGCCAGCAGGGACACCAGCTCCTACGAGCAGTACTTC. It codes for CASRDTSSYEQYF.